A selection of T cell receptor beta chains follows, all from one sample in a study of radiation and T cells in renal cell carcinoma. Assay used: immunoSEQ multiplex PCR; TCRdb lists only in-frame clones, some missing. The sample has 130,000 to 150,000 clones; around nine tenths are singletons. The specimen was blood, collected from a patient whose treatment included radiotherapy and nephrectomy. The receptors stem from a woman in her fifties or sixties with renal cell carcinoma. Each CDR3 is given with its conserved first and last residue. D genes are given only for firm matches. Not all rows give a size; the values are once, few, many and, for expanded clones, a class.

len	j_gene	abundance	v_gene	d_gene	CDR3nt	CDR3aa
14	TRBJ1-2	.	TRBV7-2	TRBD1	TGTGCCAGCAGCAGTCGACAGGGGAACTATGGCTACACCTTC	CASSSRQGNYGYTF
15	TRBJ2-7	.	TRBV4-1	.	TGCGCCAGCAGCCAAGAGCCGGGCGGAGCCTACGAGCAGTACTTC	CASSQEPGGAYEQYF
12	TRBJ1-3	.	TRBV18	.	TGTGCCAGCTCCGGCCCTGGAAACACCATATATTTT	CASSGPGNTIYF
14	TRBJ2-7	.	TRBV6-5	.	TGTGCCCCCAGACTGGCCCATGACGCCTACGAGCAGTACTTC	CAPRLAHDAYEQYF
14	TRBJ1-4	once	TRBV2	.	TGTGCCAGCAGAATCGGGGGCGCAGGTGAAAAACTGTTTTTT	CASRIGGAGEKLFF
14	TRBJ1-1	few	TRBV11-3	.	TGTGCCAGCAGCCAACGAGGGGTGAACACTGAAGCTTTCTTT	CASSQRGVNTEAFF
12	TRBJ2-7	few	TRBV10-3	TRBD1	TGTGCCATCTCGGACAGGGCCTACGAGCAGTACTTC	CAISDRAYEQYF
15	TRBJ2-2	once	TRBV28	TRBD2	TGTGCCAGCAGTTCGGGGGGACCGAACACCGGGGAGCTGTTTTTT	CASSSGGPNTGELFF
14	TRBJ1-1	.	TRBV11-2	TRBD1	TGTGCCAGCAGCTTAGGGACAGGGAACACTGAAGCTTTCTTT	CASSLGTGNTEAFF
16	TRBJ2-5	.	TRBV7-2	TRBD2	TGTGCCAGCAGCTTAGCCAGGACTAGCGGGAGGGAGACCCAGTACTTC	CASSLARTSGRETQYF
13	TRBJ2-1	.	TRBV4-3	.	TGCGCCAGCAGCCAAGAAGCCGGTAATGAGCAGTTCTTC	CASSQEAGNEQFF
15	TRBJ1-5	.	TRBV4-3	TRBD1	TGCGCCAGCAGCCAAGTTACAGGGGGCGTTCAGCCCCAGCATTTT	CASSQVTGGVQPQHF
12	TRBJ1-1	few	TRBV19	.	TGTGCCAGTAGTATAGCATTGAGCGAAGCTTTCTTT	CASSIALSEAFF
15	TRBJ1-6	.	TRBV9	TRBD1	TGTGCCAGCAGCGCAGCCTGGACAGGGGGCTCACCCCTCCACTTT	CASSAAWTGGSPLHF
15	TRBJ2-2	.	TRBV7-2	.	TGTGCCAGCAGCTTAGATGGCAGGGATACCGGGGAGCTGTTTTTT	CASSLDGRDTGELFF
14	TRBJ1-1	few	TRBV25-1	.	TGTGCCAGCAGTCACGGGATGCTGAACACTGAAGCTTTCTTT	CASSHGMLNTEAFF
12	TRBJ2-1	.	TRBV11-2	.	TGTGCCAGCAGCCCCAGGCTGGGTGAGCAGTTCTTC	CASSPRLGEQFF
15	TRBJ2-5	.	TRBV11-2	TRBD2	TGTGCCAGCAGCTTACGGACGGGGGAGGGAGAGACCCAGTACTTC	CASSLRTGEGETQYF
14	TRBJ2-3	.	TRBV7-2	TRBD2	TGTGCCAGCAGCCCTAGACTAGCGAAAGATACGCAGTATTTT	CASSPRLAKDTQYF
15	TRBJ1-3	.	TRBV9	.	TGTGCCAGCAGCGTGGGGTTAAGCTCTGGAAACACCATATATTTT	CASSVGLSSGNTIYF
15	TRBJ1-5	.	TRBV19	.	TGTGCCAGTAGTATAGCGGTTAATAGCAATCAGCCCCAGCATTTT	CASSIAVNSNQPQHF
14	TRBJ2-1	.	TRBV7-2	TRBD2	TGTGCCAGCAGCTTTAGCGGGAGGTACAATGAGCAGTTCTTC	CASSFSGRYNEQFF
13	TRBJ2-2	.	TRBV5-6	.	TGTGCCAGCAGCTTGGTAAGTCCCGGGGAGCTGTTTTTT	CASSLVSPGELFF
10	TRBJ1-2	.	TRBV10-2	.	TGCGCCAGCAGTGTAGGACACTTCGATTTC	CASSVGHFDF
14	TRBJ1-2	.	TRBV28	.	TGTGCCAGCACCCTGAGGGGGACCGGTTATGGCTACACCTTC	CASTLRGTGYGYTF
13	TRBJ1-1	.	TRBV5-6	.	TGTGCCAGCAGCTTGGATGCGAACACTGAAGCTTTCTTT	CASSLDANTEAFF
15	TRBJ2-7	once	TRBV6-1	TRBD1	TGTGCCAGCAGCCGGGGACAGATCAGCTCCTACGAGCAGTACTTC	CASSRGQISSYEQYF
14	TRBJ2-2	.	TRBV10-1	.	TGCGCCAGCAGTGAAGAGCTAAACACCGGGGAGCTGTTTTTT	CASSEELNTGELFF
15	TRBJ2-1	.	TRBV14	TRBD1	TGTGCCAGCAGCCCCCGAGGGACAGCCGGCAATGAGCAGTTCTTC	CASSPRGTAGNEQFF
12	TRBJ1-2	.	TRBV10-3	.	TGTGCCATCAGTGAGTCGGGGGATGGCTACACCTTC	CAISESGDGYTF
12	TRBJ2-7	.	TRBV21-1	.	TGTGCCAGCAGCAAAGAAAGGGACGAGCAGTACTTC	CASSKERDEQYF
14	TRBJ1-1	.	TRBV4-2	.	TGTGCCAGCAGCCAAGACAGGGTTGGCACTGAAGCTTTCTTT	CASSQDRVGTEAFF
16	TRBJ2-3	.	TRBV14	TRBD2	TGTGCCAGCAGCCCCAGCGGGGCGGGAGGGCGAGATACGCAGTATTTT	CASSPSGAGGRDTQYF
14	TRBJ1-1	many	TRBV7-9	.	TGTGCCAGCAGCTTAAGCAGGTTGGGCCCCGAAGCTTTCTTT	CASSLSRLGPEAFF
13	TRBJ2-2	.	TRBV7-2	TRBD1	TGTGCCAGCCACAGGGGGGACACCGGGGAGCTGTTTTTT	CASHRGDTGELFF
16	TRBJ1-6	.	TRBV5-1	.	TGCGCCAGCAGCATGACCCTATTTAATCGCGATTCACCCCTCCACTTT	CASSMTLFNRDSPLHF
15	TRBJ1-1	.	TRBV7-2	.	TGTGCCAGCAGCTTAATGATGGGGGGGAGCACTGAAGCTTTCTTT	CASSLMMGGSTEAFF